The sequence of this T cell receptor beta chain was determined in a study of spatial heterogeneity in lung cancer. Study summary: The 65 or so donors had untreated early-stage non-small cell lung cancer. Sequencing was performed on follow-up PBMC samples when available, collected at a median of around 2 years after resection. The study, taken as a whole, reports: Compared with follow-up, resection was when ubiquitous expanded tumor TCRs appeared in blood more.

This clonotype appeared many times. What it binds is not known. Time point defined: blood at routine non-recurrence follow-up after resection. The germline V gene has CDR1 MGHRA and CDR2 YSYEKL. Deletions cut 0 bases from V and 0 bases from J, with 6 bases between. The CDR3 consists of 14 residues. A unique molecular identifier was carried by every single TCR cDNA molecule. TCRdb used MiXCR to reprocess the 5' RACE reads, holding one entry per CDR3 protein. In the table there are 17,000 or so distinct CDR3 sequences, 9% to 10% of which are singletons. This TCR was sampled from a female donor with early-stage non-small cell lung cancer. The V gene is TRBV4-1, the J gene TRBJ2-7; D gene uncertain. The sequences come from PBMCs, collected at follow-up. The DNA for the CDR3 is TGCGCCAGCAGCCAAGATCTCGCCTCCTACGAGCAGTACTTC. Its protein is CASSQDLASYEQYF.